This T cell receptor (beta chain) emerged from a study of response to subunit inactivated influenza vaccine. The germline gives CDR1 LGHNA, CDR2 YNFKEQ. The CDR3 runs 17 residues. V lost 3 bases to trimming and J lost 8 bases; unmatched junction nucleotides: 13. This clonotype was seen ten or more times. A single record per CDR3 protein comes from TCRdb applying MiXCR to the RT-PCR reads. In the table there are 450,000 to 600,000 distinct CDR3 sequences, 6% to 9% of which are singletons. The sample in question was PBMCs from blood, obtained 23 to 25 months after vaccination. The receptor was isolated from a man aged 50 to 75 who received an inactivated influenza vaccine. The chain couples TRBV4-2 to TRBJ2-4, with 10 bases lining up with TRBD1. The CDR3 is CASSQAGGTGASDIQYF. In DNA, the CDR3 is TGTGCCAGCAGCCAGGCCGGGGGGACAGGGGCTTCGGACATTCAGTACTTC.